This T cell receptor (beta chain) was obtained from a study of Ad26.COV2.S vaccination and SARS-CoV-2 variants. In the study overall: Intramuscularly, Ad26.COV2.S was given either once or twice, 56 days apart. Study-wide results and limits: Non-spike TCR breadth was similar in vaccine and placebo recipients.

The ends were cut back, 2 bases at V and 0 bases at J, with 5 bases in the middle. The CDR3 sequence is 13 residues long. CDR1 is SGHKS, CDR2 YYEKEE, per germline (reference sequence). TCRdb's table, derived via immunoSEQ multiplex PCR, lists solely in-frame clones and lacks some. In the table there are roughly 500,000 clones, approximately 89% of which are singletons. Treatment here: roughly 19 received Ad26.COV2.S at low or high dose, single or two shots; 5 received placebo; per-sample allocation not given. Repertoires come from day 63 after the first vaccine or placebo injection. As regards this clone: Its matching antigen is unknown.

This receptor was obtained from a person aged 18-60 years who received the Ad26.COV2.S COVID-19 vaccine or a placebo. The chain uses TRBV5-5 and TRBJ1-2; no firm D call. The material was peripheral blood, obtained in a trial of Ad26.COV2.S vaccine versus placebo. The CDR3 reads CASSFGANYGYTF. The CDR3 bases are TGTGCCAGCAGCTTTGGAGCTAACTATGGCTACACCTTC.